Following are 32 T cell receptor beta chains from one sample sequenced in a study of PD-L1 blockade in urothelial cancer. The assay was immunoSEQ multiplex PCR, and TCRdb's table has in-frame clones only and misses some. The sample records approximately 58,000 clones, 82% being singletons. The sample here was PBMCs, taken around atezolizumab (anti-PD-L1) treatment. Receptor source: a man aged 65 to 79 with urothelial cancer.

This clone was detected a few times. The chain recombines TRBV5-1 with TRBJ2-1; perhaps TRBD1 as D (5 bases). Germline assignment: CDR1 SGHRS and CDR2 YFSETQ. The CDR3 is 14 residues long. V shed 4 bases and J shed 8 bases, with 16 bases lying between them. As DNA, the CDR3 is TGCGCCAGCAGCCCCGAAAGGCCCAGGGATGAGCAGTTCTTC. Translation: CASSPERPRDEQFF.

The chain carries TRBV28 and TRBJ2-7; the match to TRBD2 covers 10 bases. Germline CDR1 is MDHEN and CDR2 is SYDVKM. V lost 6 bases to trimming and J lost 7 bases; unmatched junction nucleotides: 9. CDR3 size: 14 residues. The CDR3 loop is CASRRSGRLGEQYF. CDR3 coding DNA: TGTGCCAGCAGGCGTAGCGGGAGGCTAGGTGAGCAGTACTTC.

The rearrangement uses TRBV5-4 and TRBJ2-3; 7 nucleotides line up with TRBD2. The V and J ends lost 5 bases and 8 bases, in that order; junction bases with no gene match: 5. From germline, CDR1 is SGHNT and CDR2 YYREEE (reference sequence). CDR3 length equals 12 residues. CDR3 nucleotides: TGTGCCAGCAGTCGGGAGGAGGGTACGCAGTATTTT. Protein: CASSREEGTQYF.

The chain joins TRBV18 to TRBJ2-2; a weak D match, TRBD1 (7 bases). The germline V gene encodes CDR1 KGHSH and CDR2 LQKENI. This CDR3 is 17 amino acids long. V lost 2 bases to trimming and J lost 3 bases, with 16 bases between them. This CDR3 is CASSPSRQGGDTGELFF. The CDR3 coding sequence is TGTGCCAGCTCACCATCTCGCCAGGGGGGCGACACCGGGGAGCTGTTTTTT.

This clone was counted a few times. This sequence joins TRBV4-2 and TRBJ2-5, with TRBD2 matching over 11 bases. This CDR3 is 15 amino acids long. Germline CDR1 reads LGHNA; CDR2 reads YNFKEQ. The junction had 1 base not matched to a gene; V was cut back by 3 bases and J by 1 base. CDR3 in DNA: TGTGCCAGCAGCCACGGGACTAGCGGCCAAGAGACCCAGTACTTC. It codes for CASSHGTSGQETQYF.

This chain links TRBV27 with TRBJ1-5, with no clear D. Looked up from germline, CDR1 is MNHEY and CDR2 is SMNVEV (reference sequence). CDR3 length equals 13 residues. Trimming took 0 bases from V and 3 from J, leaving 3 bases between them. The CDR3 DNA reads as TGTGCCAGCAGTTTATCCGTCAATCAGCCCCAGCATTTT. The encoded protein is CASSLSVNQPQHF.

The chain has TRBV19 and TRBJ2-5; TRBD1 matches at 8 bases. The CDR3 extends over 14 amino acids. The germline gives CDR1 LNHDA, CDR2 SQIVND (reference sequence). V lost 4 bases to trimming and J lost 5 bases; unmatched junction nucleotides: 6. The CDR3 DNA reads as TGTGCCAGTAGTACTCAGGGGGCGCGTGAGACCCAGTACTTC. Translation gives CASSTQGARETQYF.

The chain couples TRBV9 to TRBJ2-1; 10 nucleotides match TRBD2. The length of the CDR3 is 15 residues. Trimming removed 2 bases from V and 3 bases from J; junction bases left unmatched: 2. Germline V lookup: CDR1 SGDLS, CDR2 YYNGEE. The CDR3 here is CASSVTSGFYNEQFF. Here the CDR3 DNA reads TGTGCCAGCAGCGTGACTAGCGGGTTCTACAATGAGCAGTTCTTC.

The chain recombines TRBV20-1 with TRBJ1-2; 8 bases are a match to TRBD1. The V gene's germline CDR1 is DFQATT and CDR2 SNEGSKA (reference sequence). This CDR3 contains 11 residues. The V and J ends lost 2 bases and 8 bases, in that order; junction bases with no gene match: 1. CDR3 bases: TGCAGTGCTAGATGGACAGGGGGCTACACCTTC. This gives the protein CSARWTGGYTF.

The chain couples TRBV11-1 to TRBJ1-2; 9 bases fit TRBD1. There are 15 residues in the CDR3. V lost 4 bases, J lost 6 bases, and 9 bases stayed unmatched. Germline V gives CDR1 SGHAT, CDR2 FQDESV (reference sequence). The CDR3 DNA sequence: TGTGCCAGCAGCTCGACAGGGGGGAACCTGGATGGCTACACCTTC. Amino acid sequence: CASSSTGGNLDGYTF.

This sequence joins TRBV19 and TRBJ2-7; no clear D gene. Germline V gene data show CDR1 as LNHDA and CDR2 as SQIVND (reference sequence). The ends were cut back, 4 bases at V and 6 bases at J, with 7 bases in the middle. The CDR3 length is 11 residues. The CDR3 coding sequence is TGTGCCAGTAGTAATTACATCGAGCAGTACTTC. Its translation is CASSNYIEQYF.

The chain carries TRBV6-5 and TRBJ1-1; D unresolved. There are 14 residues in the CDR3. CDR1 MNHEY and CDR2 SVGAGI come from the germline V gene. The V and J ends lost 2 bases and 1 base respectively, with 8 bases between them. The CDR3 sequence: CASSYVYQNTEAFF. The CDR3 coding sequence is TGTGCCAGCAGTTACGTCTATCAGAACACTGAAGCTTTCTTT.

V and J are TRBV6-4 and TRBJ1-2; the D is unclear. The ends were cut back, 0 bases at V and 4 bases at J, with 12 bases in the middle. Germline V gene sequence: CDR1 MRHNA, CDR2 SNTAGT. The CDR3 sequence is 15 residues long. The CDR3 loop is CASSDSPTNGYGYTF. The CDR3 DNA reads TGTGCCAGCAGTGACTCACCCACGAACGGCTATGGCTACACCTTC.

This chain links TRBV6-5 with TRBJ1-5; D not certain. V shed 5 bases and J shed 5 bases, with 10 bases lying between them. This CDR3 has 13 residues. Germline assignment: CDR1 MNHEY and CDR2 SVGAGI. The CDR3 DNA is TGTGCCAGCAGTAGGACTGTAGATCAGCCCCAGCATTTT. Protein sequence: CASSRTVDQPQHF.

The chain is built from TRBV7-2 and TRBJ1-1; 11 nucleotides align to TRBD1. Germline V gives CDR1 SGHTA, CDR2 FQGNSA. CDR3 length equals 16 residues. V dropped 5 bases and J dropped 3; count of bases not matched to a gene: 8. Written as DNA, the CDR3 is TGTGCCAGCAGCCCCACCCTGGGACAGGGGGACACTGAAGCTTTCTTT. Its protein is CASSPTLGQGDTEAFF.

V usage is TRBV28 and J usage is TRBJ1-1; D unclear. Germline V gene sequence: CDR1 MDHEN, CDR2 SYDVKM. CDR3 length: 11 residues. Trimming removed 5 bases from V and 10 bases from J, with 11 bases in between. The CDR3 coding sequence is TGTGCCAGCAGTCCCGCGATTGTAGCTTTCTTT. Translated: CASSPAIVAFF. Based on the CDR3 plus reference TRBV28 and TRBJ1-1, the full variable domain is DVKVTQSSRYLVKRTGEKVFLECVQDMDHENMFWYRQDPGLGLRLIYFSYDVKMKEKGDIPEGYSVSREKKERFSLILESASTNQTSMYLCASSPAIVAFFGQGTRLTVV.

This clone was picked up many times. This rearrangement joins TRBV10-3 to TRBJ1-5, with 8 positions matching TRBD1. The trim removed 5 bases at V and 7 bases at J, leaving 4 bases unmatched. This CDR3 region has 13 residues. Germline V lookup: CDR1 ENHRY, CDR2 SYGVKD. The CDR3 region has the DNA TGTGCCATCAGTCAGGGGGCAGGCCAGCCCCAGCATTTT. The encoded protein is CAISQGAGQPQHF.

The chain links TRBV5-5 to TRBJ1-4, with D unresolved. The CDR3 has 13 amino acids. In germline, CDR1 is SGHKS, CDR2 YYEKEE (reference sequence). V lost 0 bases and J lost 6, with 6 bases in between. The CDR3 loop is CASSLDRDEKLFF. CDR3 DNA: TGTGCCAGCAGCTTGGACAGAGATGAAAAACTGTTTTTT. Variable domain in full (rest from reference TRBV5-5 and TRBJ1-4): DAGVTQSPTHLIKTRGQQVTLRCSPISGHKSVSWYQQVLGQGPQFIFQYYEKEERGRGNFPDRFSARQFPNYSSELNVNALLLGDSALYLCASSLDRDEKLFFGSGTQLSVL.

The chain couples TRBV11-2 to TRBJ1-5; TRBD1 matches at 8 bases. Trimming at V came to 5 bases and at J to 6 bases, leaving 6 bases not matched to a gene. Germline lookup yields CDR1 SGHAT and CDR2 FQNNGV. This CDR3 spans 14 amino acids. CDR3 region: CASSVDRGGQPQHF. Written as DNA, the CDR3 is TGTGCCAGCAGCGTCGACAGGGGTGGTCAGCCCCAGCATTTT.

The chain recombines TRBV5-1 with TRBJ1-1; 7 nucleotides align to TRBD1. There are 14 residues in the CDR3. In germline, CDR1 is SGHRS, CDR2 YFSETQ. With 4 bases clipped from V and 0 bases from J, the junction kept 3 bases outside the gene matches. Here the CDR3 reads CASSPGTVNTEAFF. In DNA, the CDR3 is TGCGCCAGCAGCCCTGGGACAGTGAACACTGAAGCTTTCTTT.

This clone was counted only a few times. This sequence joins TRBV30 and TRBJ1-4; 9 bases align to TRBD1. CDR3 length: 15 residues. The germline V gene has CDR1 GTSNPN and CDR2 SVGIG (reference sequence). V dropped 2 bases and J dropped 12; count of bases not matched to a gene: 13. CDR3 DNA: TGTGCCTGGAGTCAACCGACAGGGGGATTGGACGAACTGTTTTTT. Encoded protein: CAWSQPTGGLDELFF.

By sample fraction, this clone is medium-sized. Written as DNA, the CDR3 is TGCGCCAGCAGCCAAGTAGACTTCTTAGGGAGTTCCTCCTACGAGCAGTACTTC. This encodes CASSQVDFLGSSSYEQYF. The rearrangement joins TRBV4-1 to TRBJ2-7; tentatively, D is TRBD2 (5 bases). This CDR3 is built from 18 residues. Trimming pared 1 base from V and 0 bases from J, leaving 19 bases between. Germline assignment: CDR1 MGHRA and CDR2 YSYEKL.

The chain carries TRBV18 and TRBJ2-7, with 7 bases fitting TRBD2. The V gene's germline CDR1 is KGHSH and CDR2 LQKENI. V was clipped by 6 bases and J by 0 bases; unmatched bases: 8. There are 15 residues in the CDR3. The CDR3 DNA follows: TGTGCCAGCTCTCCCCCTAGCGGAAGCTCCTACGAGCAGTACTTC. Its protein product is CASSPPSGSSYEQYF. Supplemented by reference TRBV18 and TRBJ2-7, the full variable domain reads NAGVMQNPRHLVRRRGQEARLRCSPMKGHSHVYWYRQLPEEGLKFMVYLQKENIIDESGMPKERFSAEFPKEGPSILRIQQVVRGDSAAYFCASSPPSGSSYEQYFGPGTRLTVT.

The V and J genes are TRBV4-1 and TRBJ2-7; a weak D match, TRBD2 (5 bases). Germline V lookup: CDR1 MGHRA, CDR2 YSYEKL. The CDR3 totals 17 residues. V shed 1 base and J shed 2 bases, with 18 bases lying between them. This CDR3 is CASSQALEAAITYEQYF. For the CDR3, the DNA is TGCGCCAGCAGCCAAGCATTGGAGGCCGCGATTACCTACGAGCAGTACTTC.

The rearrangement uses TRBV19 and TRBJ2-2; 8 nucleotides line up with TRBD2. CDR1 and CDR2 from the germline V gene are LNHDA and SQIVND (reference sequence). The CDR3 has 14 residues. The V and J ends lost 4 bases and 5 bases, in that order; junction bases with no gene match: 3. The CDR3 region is CASSTLAGTGELFF. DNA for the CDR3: TGTGCCAGTAGTACGTTAGCGGGAACCGGGGAGCTGTTTTTT. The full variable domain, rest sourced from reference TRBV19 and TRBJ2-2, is DGGITQSPKYLFRKEGQNVTLSCEQNLNHDAMYWYRQDPGQGLRLIYYSQIVNDFQKGDIAEGYSVSREKKESFPLTVTSAQKNPTAFYLCASSTLAGTGELFFGEGSRLTVL.

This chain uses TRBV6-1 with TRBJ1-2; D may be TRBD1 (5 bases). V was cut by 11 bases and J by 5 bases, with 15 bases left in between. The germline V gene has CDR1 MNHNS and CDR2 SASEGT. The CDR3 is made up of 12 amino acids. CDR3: CAGKDILYGYTF. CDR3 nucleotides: TGTGCCGGCAAGGACATATTGTATGGCTACACCTTC.

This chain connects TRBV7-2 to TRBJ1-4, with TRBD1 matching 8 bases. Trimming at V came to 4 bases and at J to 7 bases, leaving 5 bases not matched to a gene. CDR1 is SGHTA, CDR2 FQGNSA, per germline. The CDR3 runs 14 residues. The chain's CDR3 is CASSYGQGGEKLFF. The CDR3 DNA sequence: TGTGCCAGCAGCTACGGACAGGGTGGTGAAAAACTGTTTTTT.

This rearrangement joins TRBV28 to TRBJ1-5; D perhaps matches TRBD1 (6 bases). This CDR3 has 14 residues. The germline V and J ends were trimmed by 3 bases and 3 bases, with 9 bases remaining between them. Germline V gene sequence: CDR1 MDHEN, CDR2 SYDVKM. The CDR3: CASSFRTDNQPQHF. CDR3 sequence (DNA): TGTGCCAGCAGTTTTAGGACAGACAATCAGCCCCAGCATTTT. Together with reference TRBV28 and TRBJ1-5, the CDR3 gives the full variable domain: DVKVTQSSRYLVKRTGEKVFLECVQDMDHENMFWYRQDPGLGLRLIYFSYDVKMKEKGDIPEGYSVSREKKERFSLILESASTNQTSMYLCASSFRTDNQPQHFGDGTRLSIL.

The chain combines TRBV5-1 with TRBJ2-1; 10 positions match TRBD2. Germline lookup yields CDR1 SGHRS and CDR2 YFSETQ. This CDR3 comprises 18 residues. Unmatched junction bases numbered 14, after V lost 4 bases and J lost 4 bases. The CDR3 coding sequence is TGCGCCAGCAGCCCCCTCCCCGTTGCTAGCGGGGGTTACAATGAGCAGTTCTTC. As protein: CASSPLPVASGGYNEQFF.

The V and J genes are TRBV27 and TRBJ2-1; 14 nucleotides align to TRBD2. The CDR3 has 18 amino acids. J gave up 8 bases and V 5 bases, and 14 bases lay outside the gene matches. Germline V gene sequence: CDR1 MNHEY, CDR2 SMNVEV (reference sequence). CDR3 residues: CASSPYSGLAGVSDEQFF. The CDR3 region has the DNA TGTGCCAGCAGTCCGTACTCGGGACTAGCGGGAGTTAGCGATGAGCAGTTCTTC.

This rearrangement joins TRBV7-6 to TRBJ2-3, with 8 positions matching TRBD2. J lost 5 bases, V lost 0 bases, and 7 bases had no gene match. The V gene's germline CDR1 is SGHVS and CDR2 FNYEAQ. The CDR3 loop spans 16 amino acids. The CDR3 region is CASSLAILAGRDTQYF. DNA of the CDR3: TGTGCCAGCAGCTTAGCGATTCTAGCGGGTAGAGATACGCAGTATTTT.

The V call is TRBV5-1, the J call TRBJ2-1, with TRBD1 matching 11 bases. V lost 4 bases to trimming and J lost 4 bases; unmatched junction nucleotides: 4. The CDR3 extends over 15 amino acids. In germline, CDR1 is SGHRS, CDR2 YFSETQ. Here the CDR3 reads CASSPGQGAYNEQFF. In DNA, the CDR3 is TGCGCCAGCAGCCCAGGACAGGGGGCTTACAATGAGCAGTTCTTC.